The clone carrying this T cell receptor (beta chain) was seen more than once but under ten times. Its antigen is unknown. Individual cDNA molecules carried attached unique molecular identifiers. MiXCR, run by TCRdb on the 5' RACE reads, gives a single entry per CDR3 protein. The data show approximately 76,000 distinct CDR3 sequences, over 12% seen once. This sample is part of a study of early T cells in non-severe SARS-CoV-2 infection. Study background: From unsorted whole blood, bulk RNA was sequenced, and the chains remained unpaired. The study's findings and limits: There was a bias toward anti-spike CD8 responses in VDJdb matching, which missed private and CD4 specificities.

The TCR comes from an adult who was a healthcare worker with PCR-confirmed SARS-CoV-2 infection or an uninfected control (not recorded which). The sequenced material came from whole blood.

This CDR3 is CAISEPEGETQYF. CDR3 nucleotides: TGTGCCATCAGTGAGCCAGAAGGAGAGACCCAGTACTTC. The chain is built from TRBV10-3 and TRBJ2-5, with D unclear. Trimming took off 2 bases at V and 4 bases at J, with 8 bases between the two ends. CDR1 ENHRY and CDR2 SYGVKD come from the germline V gene. This CDR3 has 13 residues.